This T cell receptor beta chain emerged from a study of cytomegalovirus exposure and HLA in healthy donors. Study information: Earlier sequencing of about 179 million T cells yielded 100 million to 120 million unique TCR beta sequences. The study's findings and limits: Near-uniform donor sequencing depth was presumed by presence/absence analyses.

Germline CDR1 LNHDA, CDR2 SQIVND (reference sequence). This CDR3 has 13 amino acids. Unmatched junction bases numbered 0, after V lost 3 bases and J lost 3 bases. The PCR ran on 60 Vbeta and 13 Jbeta primers. The data were produced by immunoSEQ multiplex PCR, yet TCRdb's version contains in-frame clones alone and is incomplete. The sample consists of roughly 200,000 clones, roughly 74% of them appearing once. Healthy bone marrow donors made up the donors. A word on this clone: What it binds is unknown.

This receptor was identified in a woman between 25 and 40 years old in good health and CMV-seronegative. Material for sequencing was PBMCs. The chain couples TRBV19 to TRBJ2-5; TRBD1 matches at 8 bases. This chain's CDR3 is CASSMDREETQYF. As DNA, the CDR3 is TGTGCCAGTAGTATGGACAGGGAAGAGACCCAGTACTTC.